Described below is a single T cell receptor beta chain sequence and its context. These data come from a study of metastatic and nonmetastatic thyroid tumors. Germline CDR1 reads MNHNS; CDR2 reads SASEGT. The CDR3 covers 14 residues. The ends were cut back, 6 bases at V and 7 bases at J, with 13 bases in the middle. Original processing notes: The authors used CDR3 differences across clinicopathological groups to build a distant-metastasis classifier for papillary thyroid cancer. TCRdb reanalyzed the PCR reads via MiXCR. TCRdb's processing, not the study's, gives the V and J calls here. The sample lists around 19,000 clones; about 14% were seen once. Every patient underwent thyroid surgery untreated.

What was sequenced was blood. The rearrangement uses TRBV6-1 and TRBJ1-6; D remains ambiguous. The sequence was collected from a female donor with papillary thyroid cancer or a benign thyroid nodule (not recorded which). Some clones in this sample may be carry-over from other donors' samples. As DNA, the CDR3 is TGTGCCAGCAGATCTGACGGAACCAATTCACCCCTCCACTTT. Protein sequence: CASRSDGTNSPLHF.